A single sample gave rise to the 6 T cell receptor beta chains below, sequenced in a study of cytotoxic CD8 clonotypes in ibrutinib-treated CLL. Clones were sequenced by immunoSEQ multiplex PCR, and TCRdb holds only the in-frame ones, with some missing. The sample lists tens of thousands of clones; approximately 72% were seen once. Sequencing was performed on PBMCs, taken before ibrutinib treatment. These TCRs come from a human donor with chronic lymphocytic leukemia.

This chain links TRBV6-5 with TRBJ1-4; no reliable D call. CDR3 length: 14 residues. V lost 4 bases and J 2 bases, leaving 8 bases between the germline ends. Looked up from germline, CDR1 is MNHEY and CDR2 is SVGAGI. This CDR3 reads CASSSPGTNEKLFF. CDR3 in DNA: TGTGCCAGCAGTTCCCCGGGGACTAATGAAAAACTGTTTTTT.

This chain links TRBV2 with TRBJ2-3, with 8 nucleotides matching TRBD1. The CDR3 totals 16 residues. CDR1 and CDR2 from the germline V gene are SNHLY and FYNNEI. J was trimmed by 0 bases and V by 7 bases; bases with no gene match: 9. Here the CDR3 reads CASNRDRRTSTDTQYF. In DNA, the CDR3 is TGTGCCAGCAATAGGGACAGGCGAACTAGCACAGATACGCAGTATTTT.

This rearrangement joins TRBV9 to TRBJ2-7, with a weak D call TRBD1 (5 bases). Per the germline V gene, CDR1 is SGDLS and CDR2 is YYNGEE. The CDR3 is 14 amino acids. V shed 4 bases and J shed 3 bases, with 14 bases lying between them. The CDR3 reads CASSYTDTSYEQYF. In DNA form, the CDR3 reads TGTGCCAGCAGCTACACGGACACCAGCTACGAGCAGTACTTC.

The genes are TRBV6-1 and TRBJ2-7; D might be TRBD1 (6 bases). This CDR3 contains 16 residues. Trimming removed 2 bases at V and 3 bases at J, with 17 bases between. Germline V CDR1 and CDR2: MNHNS, SASEGT. CDR3 loop: CASSETQGLSRYEQYF. Here the CDR3 DNA reads TGTGCCAGCAGTGAAACCCAGGGGTTGAGTCGCTACGAGCAGTACTTC.

The chain recombines TRBV13 with TRBJ1-4, with D possibly TRBD1 on 6 matching bases. V was trimmed by 1 base and J by 6 bases, leaving 15 bases between them. Germline V lookup: CDR1 PRHDT, CDR2 FYEKMQ (reference sequence). This CDR3 spans 16 amino acids. This CDR3 is CASSLVGGRLDEKLFF. In nucleotides, the CDR3 is TGTGCCAGCAGCTTAGTAGGGGGAAGATTAGATGAAAAACTGTTTTTT. The entire variable domain, with the rest obtained from reference TRBV13 and TRBJ1-4, is as follows: AAGVIQSPRHLIKEKRETATLKCYPIPRHDTVYWYQQGPGQDPQFLISFYEKMQSDKGSIPDRFSAQQFSDYHSELNMSSLELGDSALYFCASSLVGGRLDEKLFFGSGTQLSVL.

This clone was detected a few times. V and J are TRBV5-4 and TRBJ1-1, with D unresolved. The CDR3 loop spans 13 amino acids. In germline, CDR1 is SGHNT, CDR2 YYREEE (reference sequence). V lost 5 bases and J lost 10, with 18 bases in between. The CDR3 sequence: CASSLDGIRVAFF. Here the CDR3 DNA reads TGTGCCAGCAGTTTAGACGGGATAAGGGTAGCTTTCTTT.